The sequence of this T cell receptor beta chain was determined in a study of blood T cell repertoires in COVID-19. In the study overall: COVID-19 samples, acute and convalescent, were from the United States, Italy and Spain. In each case, the material was cDNA or gDNA derived from T cells, B-cell-depleted T cells, or PBMCs.

As originally analysed: Using reference gene primer amplification, nucleated cell counts were estimated. Only in-frame clones appear in the TCRdb table, and some are missing; sequencing was by immunoSEQ multiplex PCR. V and J calls and clone size are copied from that table; D and trimming were computed from the DNA. The data hold under 500,000 clones, with around 89% observed a single time. CDR1 LNHDA and CDR2 SQIVND come from the germline V gene (reference sequence). Trimming took 5 bases from V and 1 from J, leaving 14 bases between them. This CDR3 region has 16 residues. This receptor was identified in a woman under 40 with acute or convalescent COVID-19. Material for sequencing was peripheral blood. This sequence joins TRBV19 and TRBJ2-2; possibly TRBD1 for D (6 bases). The CDR3 reads CASSGWGQGNTGELFF. DNA of the CDR3: TGTGCCAGTAGTGGATGGGGGCAAGGGAACACCGGGGAGCTGTTTTTT.